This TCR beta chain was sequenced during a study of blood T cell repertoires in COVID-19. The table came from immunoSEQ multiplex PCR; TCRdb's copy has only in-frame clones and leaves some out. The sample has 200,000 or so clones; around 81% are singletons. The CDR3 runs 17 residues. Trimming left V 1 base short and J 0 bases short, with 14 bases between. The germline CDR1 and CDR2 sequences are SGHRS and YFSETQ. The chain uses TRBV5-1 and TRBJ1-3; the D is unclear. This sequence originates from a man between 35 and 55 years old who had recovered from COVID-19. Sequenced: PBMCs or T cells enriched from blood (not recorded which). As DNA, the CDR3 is TGCGCCAGCAGCTTGAATCCTGTGGGGAGCTCTGGAAACACCATATATTTT. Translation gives CASSLNPVGSSGNTIYF.